Below are 30 T cell receptor beta chains sequenced from a single sample in a study of cytomegalovirus exposure and HLA in healthy donors. PCR primers comprised 60 Vbeta and 13 Jbeta primers. The protocol was immunoSEQ multiplex PCR, while the TCRdb copy is restricted to in-frame clones and leaves out a portion. This table lists 60,000 to 90,000 clones. Sequenced sample: PBMCs. The receptors come from a middle-aged woman in good health and CMV-seropositive.

V is TRBV6-1 and J is TRBJ1-1; possible D gene TRBD1, 5 bases. The CDR3 runs 13 residues. V shed 4 bases and J shed 6 bases, with 12 bases lying between them. Germline assignment: CDR1 MNHNS and CDR2 SASEGT. For the CDR3, the DNA is TGTGCCAGCAGTGCGGAGCGGGGCGCTGAAGCTTTCTTT. This gives the protein CASSAERGAEAFF.

The V call is TRBV7-6, the J call TRBJ1-2, with a possible D match to TRBD1 (5 bases). V dropped 0 bases and J dropped 2 bases, with 13 bases sitting between them. The CDR3 totals 16 residues. The germline V gene has CDR1 SGHVS and CDR2 FNYEAQ. The CDR3 DNA reads as TGTGCCAGCAGCTTAGCATCCGGCAGGGCAAACTATGGCTACACCTTC. Protein sequence: CASSLASGRANYGYTF.

V gene TRBV7-3 combines with J gene TRBJ2-3, with 11 positions matching TRBD2. The CDR3 is made up of 17 amino acids. Per the germline V gene, CDR1 is SGHTA and CDR2 is FQGTGA. V lost 4 bases to trimming and J lost 2 bases; unmatched junction nucleotides: 8. CDR3 residues: CASSSGTSGTFTDTQYF. DNA for the CDR3: TGTGCCAGCAGCTCTGGGACTAGCGGAACCTTCACAGATACGCAGTATTTT.

V is TRBV23-1 and J is TRBJ2-7; 12 bases map to TRBD2. TRBV23-1 is sorted into the ORF group, with uncertain function. V gave up 8 bases and J gave up 4 bases; unmatched junction bases: 12. CDR3 length: 16 residues. CDR3 in DNA: TGCGCCAGCGGGGGTCAGACTAGCGGGAGTGGATACGAGCAGTACTTC. It translates to CASGGQTSGSGYEQYF.

This chain joins TRBV21-1 and TRBJ2-1; TRBD1, as called in the table, went unchecked against the DNA. TRBV21-1 is a listed pseudogene. This CDR3 contains 15 residues. This CDR3 reads CASSVRQGRDNEQFF. The DNA of the CDR3 is TGTGCCAGCAGTGTACGACAGGGTCGGGACAATGAGCAGTTCTTC.

V and J are TRBV19 and TRBJ2-1, with TRBD1 matching over 7 bases. CDR1 and CDR2 (germline): LNHDA, SQIVND (reference sequence). J lost 0 bases, V lost 4 bases, and 15 bases had no gene match. The CDR3 length is 19 residues. CDR3 sequence reads: CASSKLTGIVLGSYNEQFF. The DNA for the CDR3 is TGTGCCAGTAGTAAATTGACAGGGATCGTTTTAGGCTCCTACAATGAGCAGTTCTTC.

V gene TRBV18 combines with J gene TRBJ1-5; no clear D. Germline V lookup: CDR1 KGHSH, CDR2 LQKENI. CDR3 length equals 17 residues. The V gene lost 6 bases and the J gene lost 0 bases, with 18 bases spanning the gap. Here the CDR3 reads CASSAPPEGISNQPQHF. CDR3 coding DNA: TGTGCCAGCTCCGCGCCCCCGGAGGGTATTAGCAATCAGCCCCAGCATTTT.

The rearrangement joins TRBV11-2 to TRBJ2-5; possibly TRBD2 for D (7 bases). The CDR3 is 15 amino acids. Germline V lookup: CDR1 SGHAT, CDR2 FQNNGV. The V gene lost 5 bases and the J gene lost 2 bases, with 15 bases spanning the gap. CDR3 sequence: CASSPRGGGQETQYF. CDR3 nucleotide sequence: TGTGCCAGCAGCCCGAGAGGGGGAGGGCAAGAGACCCAGTACTTC. Filled out from reference TRBV11-2 and TRBJ2-5, the complete variable domain reads EAGVAQSPRYKIIEKRQSVAFWCNPISGHATLYWYQQILGQGPKLLIQFQNNGVVDDSQLPKDRFSAERLKGVDSTLKIQPAKLEDSAVYLCASSPRGGGQETQYFGPGTRLLVL.

The V gene is TRBV6-1, the J gene TRBJ2-2; weak D call: TRBD2 (5 bases). V lost 10 bases and J lost 3, with 18 bases in between. This CDR3 has 15 amino acids. Germline V gene data show CDR1 as MNHNS and CDR2 as SASEGT. The CDR3 DNA reads as TGTGCCACCCAGGAGAGGGCAATTTACACCGGGGAGCTGTTTTTT. It encodes CATQERAIYTGELFF.

The V and J genes are TRBV5-4 and TRBJ2-2, with TRBD1 identical over 7 bases. Germline values: CDR1 SGHNT, CDR2 YYREEE (reference sequence). The CDR3 runs 16 residues. The V segment lost 2 bases and the J segment 5 bases; nucleotides outside the gene matches: 9. This chain's CDR3 is CASSFPGTALTGELFF. DNA for the CDR3: TGTGCCAGCAGCTTTCCCGGGACAGCCTTAACCGGGGAGCTGTTTTTT.

The chain carries TRBV29-1 and TRBJ2-1; perhaps TRBD2 as D (6 bases). This CDR3 region has 15 residues. Trimming pared 3 bases from V and 5 bases from J, leaving 17 bases between. Germline-derived CDR1 and CDR2 are SQVTM and ANQGSEA. The CDR3 coding sequence is TGCAGCGTTGACCGCGCCGGCGGGGCTAACAATGAGCAGTTCTTC. Amino acids: CSVDRAGGANNEQFF.

The chain carries TRBV6-6 and TRBJ1-1; maybe TRBD1 (6 bases). CDR1 and CDR2 (germline): MNHNY, SVGAGI (reference sequence). The CDR3 contains 14 residues. Trimming cost V 7 bases and J 1 base, with 13 bases left between them. CDR3 loop: CASTKGQTNTEAFF. CDR3 DNA sequence: TGTGCCAGCACCAAAGGACAGACGAACACTGAAGCTTTCTTT.

The CDR3, as DNA: TGCGCCAGCTCCGACCGGACAGGGACTGGAAACACCATATATTTT. Translating gives CASSDRTGTGNTIYF. The J gene is TRBJ1-3, the V gene TRBV5-1; the match to TRBD1 covers 8 bases. The CDR3 runs to 15 residues. Germline CDR1 reads SGHRS; CDR2 reads YFSETQ. The junction had 8 bases not matched to a gene; V was cut back by 7 bases and J by 2 bases. Full variable domain (remainder filled in from reference TRBV5-1 and TRBJ1-3): KAGVTQTPRYLIKTRGQQVTLSCSPISGHRSVSWYQQTPGQGLQFLFEYFSETQRNKGNFPGRFSGRQFSNSRSEMNVSTLELGDSALYLCASSDRTGTGNTIYFGEGSWLTVV.

V usage is TRBV28 and J usage is TRBJ1-3; D unresolved. CDR1 is MDHEN, CDR2 SYDVKM, per germline. The CDR3 sequence is 14 residues long. V lost 8 bases and J 0 bases, leaving 11 bases between the germline ends. The CDR3 DNA sequence: TGTGCCAGCGAACCCGGCGGCTCTGGAAACACCATATATTTT. Its protein product is CASEPGGSGNTIYF.

With respect to this clone: The junction and the germline gene differ at one end; a read error may be behind it. This chain joins TRBV7-9 and TRBJ2-5; D might be TRBD1 (6 bases). CDR3 length: 15 residues. CDR1 SEHNR and CDR2 FQNEAQ come from the germline V gene (reference sequence). The CDR3 here is CASSLQGGQGETQHF. The CDR3 DNA reads as TGTGCCAGCAGCTTACAAGGGGGTCAGGGCGAGACCCAGCACTTC.

The chain links TRBV19 to TRBJ1-5; D is perhaps TRBD1 (5 bases). The CDR3 runs to 12 residues. The V and J ends lost 7 bases and 5 bases respectively, with 9 bases between them. Per germline, CDR1 LNHDA and CDR2 SQIVND (reference sequence). The CDR3 region has the DNA TGTGCCAGTAATACCAGGGATCAGCCCCAGCATTTT. This codes for CASNTRDQPQHF.

CDR3 in amino acids: CASTRSLYEQYF. In DNA, the CDR3 is TGTGCCAGCACCCGGTCCCTCTACGAGCAGTACTTC. V is TRBV2 and J is TRBJ2-7; D not resolved. This CDR3 has 12 residues. Trimming removed 7 bases at V and 3 bases at J, with 10 bases between. The germline V gene has CDR1 SNHLY and CDR2 FYNNEI.

The chain carries TRBV28 and TRBJ1-5, with 7 bases matching TRBD1. Germline loops: CDR1 MDHEN, CDR2 SYDVKM. This CDR3 spans 16 amino acids. V lost 2 bases to trimming and J lost 3 bases; unmatched junction nucleotides: 7. CDR3 sequence (DNA): TGTGCCAGCAGTTTAAACATGGGACAGCCCAATCAGCCCCAGCATTTT. Residues: CASSLNMGQPNQPQHF.

Written as DNA, the CDR3 is TGTGCCAGCAAACCGGGACAGGGCTACAATGAGCAGTTCTTC. It codes for CASKPGQGYNEQFF. The chain recombines TRBV7-3 with TRBJ2-1; 9 bases agree with TRBD1. Germline-derived CDR1 and CDR2 are SGHTA and FQGTGA. CDR3 length: 14 amino acids. V lost 7 bases and J lost 3; bases outside the gene matches: 4. Using reference TRBV7-3 and TRBJ2-1 for the parts outside the CDR3, the full variable domain is GAGVSQTPSNKVTEKGKYVELRCDPISGHTALYWYRQSLGQGPEFLIYFQGTGAADDSGLPNDRFFAVRPEGSVSTLKIQRTERGDSAVYLCASKPGQGYNEQFFGPGTRLTVL.

The chain links TRBV12-5 to TRBJ2-3; 8 nucleotides align to TRBD2. There are 15 residues in the CDR3. V lost 7 bases, J lost 2 bases, and 8 bases stayed unmatched. Germline CDR1 is LGHNT and CDR2 is FRNRAP. CDR3 nucleotide sequence: TGTGCTAGTGACCTGGGCGGGGGGTTCACAGATACGCAGTATTTT. This codes for CASDLGGGFTDTQYF.

In regard to this clone: Compared with germline, one end of the junction differs, possibly owing to a read error. The chain recombines TRBV15 with TRBJ1-5, with 7 bases identical to TRBD1. Germline CDR1 is LNHNV and CDR2 is YYDKDF (reference sequence). The CDR3 sequence is 14 residues long. For the CDR3, the DNA is TGTGCCACCCGAACAGGGGATAGCAATCAGCCCCAGCGTTTT. Its translation: CATRTGDSNQPQRF.

The J gene is TRBJ2-1, the V gene TRBV29-1; 9 nucleotides match TRBD2. The ends lost 3 bases at V and 6 bases at J; junction bases unmatched: 9. Germline V CDR1 and CDR2: SQVTM, ANQGSEA. This CDR3 region has 15 residues. CDR3 sequence (DNA): TGCAGCGTTGAGGGGAGGGGGACTAGCCTCAATGAGCAGTTCTTC. The encoded protein is CSVEGRGTSLNEQFF.

The rearrangement links TRBV19 to TRBJ1-5; no clear D gene. There are 13 residues in the CDR3. Trimming cost V 3 bases and J 4 bases, with 7 bases left between them. Germline CDR1 LNHDA, CDR2 SQIVND (reference sequence). CDR3 amino acids: CASSIIMNQPQHF. In nucleotides, the CDR3 is TGTGCCAGTAGTATTATTATGAATCAGCCCCAGCATTTT.

The CDR3, as DNA: TGTGCCAGCAGTCCTAGCGGGGGGGCCTCTGAGCAGTTCTTC. It translates to CASSPSGGASEQFF. The chain links TRBV13 to TRBJ2-1, with 12 bases aligning to TRBD2. The V segment lost 6 bases and the J segment 9 bases; nucleotides outside the gene matches: 6. Germline loops: CDR1 PRHDT, CDR2 FYEKMQ (reference sequence). The CDR3 loop spans 14 amino acids.

The chain is built from TRBV28 and TRBJ2-1, with 9 bases fitting TRBD2. CDR1 is MDHEN and CDR2 is SYDVKM in the germline V gene. The V segment lost 5 bases and the J segment 9 bases; nucleotides outside the gene matches: 8. The CDR3 runs 14 residues. The CDR3 sequence: CASSISGSLGEQFF. CDR3 DNA: TGTGCCAGCAGTATTAGCGGGAGTCTTGGTGAGCAGTTCTTC.

The genes are TRBV5-6 and TRBJ1-1; no clear D. Deletions cut 0 bases from V and 0 bases from J, with 15 bases between. Germline V lookup: CDR1 SGHDT, CDR2 YYEEEE. The CDR3 totals 17 residues. CDR3 coding DNA: TGTGCCAGCAGCTTGGTACAAGTTAAATCTGTGAACACTGAAGCTTTCTTT. This translates into CASSLVQVKSVNTEAFF.

V usage is TRBV9 and J usage is TRBJ2-7, with D possibly being TRBD2 (7 bases). V dropped 1 base and J dropped 5 bases, with 19 bases sitting between them. There are 16 residues in the CDR3. CDR1 and CDR2 from the germline V gene are SGDLS and YYNGEE. In nucleotides, the CDR3 is TGTGCCAGCAGCGTAAATTCGGCGGGGGCCAGCCACGAGCAGTACTTC. Its translation is CASSVNSAGASHEQYF.

The chain joins TRBV6-1 to TRBJ1-1, with unresolved D. CDR3 length: 12 amino acids. CDR1 is MNHNS and CDR2 is SASEGT in the germline V gene. V was pared by 2 bases and J by 8 bases, with 9 bases between. CDR3 loop: CASSETQWEAFF. CDR3 in DNA: TGTGCCAGCAGTGAAACCCAGTGGGAAGCTTTCTTT.

V gene TRBV6-6 combines with J gene TRBJ1-1; D is unresolved. Trimming shortened V by 0 bases and J by 1 base, and 6 bases separated the two germline ends. Germline assignment: CDR1 MNHNY and CDR2 SVGAGI (reference sequence). CDR3 length: 14 amino acids. The CDR3 nucleotides read TGTGCCAGCAGTTACTCCGGGGAGAACACTGAAGCTTTCTTT. It translates to CASSYSGENTEAFF.

This chain joins TRBV5-1 and TRBJ2-3; TRBD2 agrees at 8 bases. Germline-derived CDR1 and CDR2 are SGHRS and YFSETQ. Trimming took 1 base from V and 1 from J; bases not matched to a gene: 2. CDR3 size: 15 residues. CDR3 in DNA: TGCGCCAGCAGCTTGTGGCGGGGGGGCACAGATACGCAGTATTTT. It yields the protein CASSLWRGGTDTQYF. The full variable domain, completed using reference TRBV5-1 and TRBJ2-3, is KAGVTQTPRYLIKTRGQQVTLSCSPISGHRSVSWYQQTPGQGLQFLFEYFSETQRNKGNFPGRFSGRQFSNSRSEMNVSTLELGDSALYLCASSLWRGGTDTQYFGPGTRLTVL.